The next 10 T cell receptor beta chains were all read from a single sample in a study of beta chain features in type 1 diabetes. Overall study findings and caveats: Across all four CD4+ subsets, people with type 1 diabetes showed modestly shorter TCRB CDR3s.

Reverse transcription of all isolated RNA meant that expressed TCRB transcripts were sequenced. The method was immunoSEQ multiplex PCR; TCRdb's version includes in-frame clones alone and lacks a portion of them. The profile shows 500,000 to 850,000 clones, roughly an eighth of them singletons. These TCRs' antigens remain unknown. The source material was naive CD4+ T cells from blood. These receptors all stem from a man between 18 and 35 years old with type 1 diabetes.

This clone was detected a few times. The rearrangement joins TRBV18 to TRBJ2-7; no definite D call. This CDR3 region has 14 residues. The germline gives CDR1 KGHSH, CDR2 LQKENI. With 3 bases removed from V and 0 bases from J, the gap between germline ends came to 9 bases. The CDR3 region is CASSPLPGSYEQYF. The CDR3, as DNA: TGTGCCAGCTCACCTCTTCCGGGCTCCTACGAGCAGTACTTC.

J is TRBJ2-7 and V is TRBV9, with 9 bases matching TRBD1. Germline V lookup: CDR1 SGDLS, CDR2 YYNGEE. The junction had 8 bases not matched to a gene; V was cut back by 4 bases and J by 3 bases. This CDR3 has 15 amino acids. CDR3 sequence reads: CASSPTGGPLYEQYF. The CDR3 nucleotides read TGTGCCAGCAGCCCGACAGGGGGTCCCCTCTACGAGCAGTACTTC.

The chain links TRBV28 to TRBJ1-2, with a tentative D call TRBD1 (5 bases). Germline lookup yields CDR1 MDHEN and CDR2 SYDVKM. This CDR3 has 12 residues. V dropped 4 bases and J dropped 8 bases, with 11 bases sitting between them. The CDR3 protein is CASSSSQVGYTF. The CDR3 nucleotides are TGTGCCAGCAGTTCTTCACAGGTGGGCTACACCTTC.

V gene TRBV7-9 combines with J gene TRBJ1-2; D gene ambiguous. This CDR3 is 15 amino acids long. Germline V gene lookup returns CDR1 SEHNR and CDR2 FQNEAQ (reference sequence). V shed 5 bases and J shed 6 bases, with 19 bases lying between them. The CDR3 loop reads CASSPVAGEVNGYTF. In nucleotides, the CDR3 is TGTGCCAGCAGCCCTGTGGCGGGCGAGGTGAATGGCTACACCTTC.

The chain combines TRBV7-2 with TRBJ1-1, with D possibly being TRBD1 (6 bases). Trimming removed 0 bases from V and 5 bases from J, with 13 bases in between. Germline loops: CDR1 SGHTA, CDR2 FQGNSA. The CDR3 has 15 residues. The CDR3 bases are TGTGCCAGCAGCTTAGCCCCGGGGGCAGGAACTGAAGCTTTCTTT. Its translation: CASSLAPGAGTEAFF.

This clone came up a few times. V usage is TRBV29-1 and J usage is TRBJ1-4, with a weak D call TRBD1 (5 bases). Trimming took 5 bases from V and 7 from J, leaving 14 bases between them. This CDR3 has 13 residues. Germline values: CDR1 SQVTM, CDR2 ANQGSEA. This chain's CDR3 is CSVRSSGGEKLFF. In nucleotides, the CDR3 is TGCAGCGTTAGAAGTTCGGGGGGTGAAAAACTGTTTTTT.

This clone has a handful of counts. Other DNA sequences in the same sample also yield this CDR3. The gene calls are TRBV7-3 and TRBJ2-3, with 7 bases that match TRBD2. Germline V gene sequence: CDR1 SGHTA, CDR2 FQGTGA. V gave up 2 bases and J gave up 1 base; unmatched junction bases: 0. The CDR3 runs to 14 residues. CDR3 nucleotides: TGTGCCAGCAGCTTAGCGGGGGGCACAGATACGCAGTATTTT. This encodes CASSLAGGTDTQYF.

This clone was picked up a small number of times. This chain uses TRBV15 with TRBJ1-3; 7 positions agree with TRBD1. Germline CDR1 is LNHNV and CDR2 is YYDKDF (reference sequence). The CDR3 consists of 14 residues. Trimming took 0 bases from V and 4 from J; bases not matched to a gene: 0. CDR3 sequence reads: CATSREQGGNTIYF. CDR3 nucleotides: TGTGCCACCAGCAGAGAACAGGGGGGAAACACCATATATTTT.

This clone was observed a handful of times. The CDR3: CAWSESGGITGELFF. CDR3 DNA sequence: TGTGCCTGGAGTGAGAGCGGGGGGATCACCGGGGAGCTGTTTTTT. The J gene is TRBJ2-2, the V gene TRBV30, with TRBD2 matching over 9 bases. This CDR3 spans 15 amino acids. V was pared by 1 base and J by 4 bases, with 4 bases of the junction left unmatched. The germline CDR1 and CDR2 sequences are GTSNPN and SVGIG (reference sequence).

This clone was seen a few times. The chain carries TRBV10-3 and TRBJ2-2, with D hard to call. The CDR3 is 14 amino acids. Germline CDR1 is ENHRY and CDR2 is SYGVKD. Trimming removed 2 bases at V and 4 bases at J, with 8 bases between. The CDR3 loop is CAISEHQSTGELFF. The DNA for the CDR3 is TGTGCCATCAGTGAGCATCAATCCACCGGGGAGCTGTTTTTT.